One and the same sample provided the 3 T cell receptor beta chains below, sequenced in a study of CD8 T cells in Susac syndrome. RNA in amounts of roughly 0.5 to 1 ug was reverse transcribed with random hexamers. TCRdb reprocessed the immunoSEQ multiplex PCR reads via MiXCR and lists one record per CDR3 protein. The sample carries 100,000 to 150,000 distinct CDR3 sequences, around 80% recorded once. Sequencing used CD8+ T cells from PBMCs. The receptor source for this set is a human donor with multiple sclerosis.

About this clonotype itself: A much bigger clone sits one base away, suggesting this may be a read error. The chain uses TRBV5-1 and TRBJ2-7; 11 bases map to TRBD1. CDR3 length: 14 residues. In germline, CDR1 is SGHRS, CDR2 YFSETQ. With V trimmed by 10 bases and J by 1 base, 7 bases remained unmatched. Here the CDR3 reads CAGTGTGGSYEQYF. CDR3 sequence (DNA): TGCGCCGGCACTGGGACAGGGGGTTCCTACGAGCAGTACTTC.

This sequence joins TRBV12-3 or TRBV12-4 and TRBJ1-4; D ambiguous. The CDR3 runs 13 residues. V was shortened by 2 bases and J by 8 bases, with 9 bases between the two germline ends. The CDR3 sequence: CASSLIGDEKLFF. The CDR3 DNA follows: TGTGCCAGCAGTTTAATAGGAGACGAAAAACTGTTTTTT.

The CDR3 loop is CASSPTGTGFYGYTF. The CDR3 DNA reads TGTGCCAGCAGTCCAACCGGGACAGGTTTCTATGGCTACACCTTC. The gene calls are TRBV6-2 or TRBV6-3 and TRBJ1-2, with TRBD1 matching over 8 bases. The V and J ends lost 5 bases and 4 bases, in that order; junction bases with no gene match: 9. The CDR3 is 15 residues long. Germline lookup yields CDR1 MNHEY and CDR2 SVGEGT.